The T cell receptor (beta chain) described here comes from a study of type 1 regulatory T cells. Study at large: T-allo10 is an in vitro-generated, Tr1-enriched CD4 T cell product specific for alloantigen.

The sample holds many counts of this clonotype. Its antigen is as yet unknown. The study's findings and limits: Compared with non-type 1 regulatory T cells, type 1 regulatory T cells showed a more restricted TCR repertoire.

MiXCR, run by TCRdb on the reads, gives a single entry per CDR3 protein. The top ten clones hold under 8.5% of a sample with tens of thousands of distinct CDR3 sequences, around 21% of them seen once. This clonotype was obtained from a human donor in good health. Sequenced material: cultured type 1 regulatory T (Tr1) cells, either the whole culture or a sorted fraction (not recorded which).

The CDR3 protein is CASRSRLDYTDTQYF. The CDR3 DNA reads TGTGCCAGCAGGAGCCGACTAGATTACACAGATACGCAGTATTTT. The J gene is TRBJ2-3, the V gene TRBV12-3 or TRBV12-4; a weak D match, TRBD2 (6 bases). V dropped 6 bases and J dropped 2 bases, with 15 bases sitting between them. There are 15 residues in the CDR3.